This T cell receptor beta chain was observed in a study of CXCR4 blockade with PD-1 therapy in pancreatic cancer. Study conclusions and caveats: Clone frequency correlated with its number of distinct nucleotide rearrangements. Antigen-specificity overlap of convergent dominant clones remained unconfirmed.

Turning to this clone: Its matching antigen is unknown.

The archived tumor blocks came from patients without neoadjuvant therapy before resection. Here immunoSEQ multiplex PCR was the method, and the copy in TCRdb shows in-frame clones only, minus some. Of roughly 3,500 clones listed, 41% are singletons. CDR1 is MNHGY and CDR2 is SAAAGT in the germline V gene. The junction had 8 bases not matched to a gene; V was cut back by 6 bases and J by 2 bases. CDR3 size: 15 residues. Sample: tumor tissue. The chain has TRBV6-8 and TRBJ2-3; 7 nucleotides align to TRBD2. This sequence was found in a human donor with pancreatic ductal adenocarcinoma. CDR3 nucleotide sequence: TGTGCCAGCAGCCCCGGGGGGATTGCCACAGATACGCAGTATTTT. This codes for CASSPGGIATDTQYF.